There are many counts of the clone carrying this TCR beta chain. The data belong to a study of Graves' ophthalmopathy and Graves' hyperthyroidism. Amplified material comprised TCR beta CDR3 regions derived from RNA transcripts. First-round RT-PCR relied on HTBI primers, and a second-round multiplex PCR came next. Each CDR3 protein gets one entry after TCRdb re-called the multiplex PCR reads with MiXCR. The sample shows 340,000 or so distinct CDR3 sequences, 15% to 20% of them seen only once. The germline gives CDR1 LGHNA, CDR2 YNFKEQ. The germline V and J ends were trimmed by 2 bases and 7 bases, with 21 bases remaining between them. This CDR3 is 17 amino acids long.

This chain links TRBV4-2 with TRBJ1-5, with D hard to call. Input material: peripheral blood. This receptor was obtained from an adult man with Graves' ophthalmopathy. CDR3 sequence (DNA): TGTGCCAGCAGCCAATCGTGGGGAGGAATTGATCGACAGCCCCAGCATTTT. It is translated as CASSQSWGGIDRQPQHF.